Sequencing of this TCR beta chain was carried out in a study of blood T cell repertoires in COVID-19. The junction had 4 bases not matched to a gene; V was cut back by 3 bases and J by 3 bases. The CDR3 consists of 15 residues. The V gene's germline CDR1 is LNHDA and CDR2 SQIVND (reference sequence). As handled by the study authors: Nucleated cell number was recorded as an estimate derived from reference gene primer amplification. Assay used: immunoSEQ multiplex PCR; TCRdb lists only in-frame clones, some missing. V, J and clone size reflect that table, while D and trimming were determined from the DNA. The sample has hundreds of thousands of clones; 89% are singletons. Cohort placement rested on clinical history that participants reported themselves. The recovered donors of Cohort 3 showed two negative PCRs, clearance, or symptom resolution.

This chain joins TRBV19 and TRBJ1-4, with 7 bases aligning to TRBD1. The TCR was taken from a middle-aged woman who had recovered from COVID-19. The sample consisted of PBMCs or T cells enriched from blood (not recorded which). The CDR3 DNA is TGTGCCAGTAGTATTCAGGGACAGCCTAATGAAAAACTGTTTTTT. The encoded protein is CASSIQGQPNEKLFF.